The sequence of this TCR beta chain was determined in a study of CXCR3-negative and CXCR3-positive naive CD8 T cells. Notes on the study in general: Relative to CXCR3-negative naive cells, CXCR3-positive naive cells had more hydrophobic TRB CDR3s.

Each TRB cDNA library was prepared by 5' RACE (with UMI labels). One entry per CDR3 protein, without DNA, is what TCRdb gives after re-calling the 5' RACE reads. This sample's table has 5,000 to 7,000 distinct CDR3 sequences. The CDR3 sequence is 14 residues long. Germline V gene data show CDR1 as MNHEY and CDR2 as SVGAGI. Within the CD8+ T cell compartment, naive cells were CD45RO-CCR7+CD27+CD95-. In the case of this clonotype: Its specificity is unknown.

The sample taken for sequencing was naive CXCR3+ CD8+ T cells from blood. Specified subset: CD45RO-CCR7+CD27+CD95- naive CD8+ T cells expressing CXCR3 (TNR3+). V usage is TRBV6-5 and J usage is TRBJ2-5; TCRdb selects TRBD1, and the lack of DNA leaves this call unchecked. The source of this sequence is a human donor in good health. Some clones in this sample may be carry-over from other donors' samples. The CDR3 region is CASSTGGGQETQYF.